The rows below give T cell receptor beta chains drawn from one sample of a study of cytomegalovirus exposure and HLA in healthy donors. The data were produced by immunoSEQ multiplex PCR, yet TCRdb's version contains in-frame clones alone and is incomplete. The sample carries under 200,000 clones, approximately 89% recorded once. The sequenced sample consisted of PBMCs. The receptors come from a man aged 18 to 35 in good health and CMV-seropositive. Each CDR3 is given with its conserved first and last residue. The D gene is left open where the match is weak. Some rows have no size entry. The others give once, few or many, or a class for an expanded clone.

TRBJ1-1	NA	TRBV5-1	NA	CASSLVGGTTEAFF	TGCGCCAGCAGCTTAGTCGGAGGGACGACTGAAGCTTTCTTT
TRBJ2-3	NA	TRBV2	TRBD2	CASSPTGLASDTQYF	TGTGCCAGCAGTCCCACGGGACTAGCGTCAGATACGCAGTATTTT
TRBJ2-5	NA	TRBV28	TRBD1	CASSIRDRGWQETQYF	TGTGCCAGCAGTATAAGGGACAGGGGGTGGCAAGAGACCCAGTACTTC
TRBJ2-2	NA	TRBV27	TRBD2	CASRTSGRAWIGELFF	TGTGCCAGCAGGACTAGCGGGAGGGCCTGGATCGGGGAGCTGTTTTTT
TRBJ2-2	NA	TRBV27	NA	CASSPRAGTGELFF	TGTGCCAGCAGTCCCCGGGCGGGCACCGGGGAGCTGTTTTTT
TRBJ2-7	NA	TRBV11-3	TRBD2	CASSSSGRGVYEQYF	TGTGCCAGCAGCTCAAGCGGGAGGGGGGTCTACGAGCAGTACTTC
TRBJ2-3	once	TRBV19	TRBD2	CASLAGGADTQYF	TGTGCCAGTTTAGCGGGAGGGGCAGATACGCAGTATTTT
TRBJ2-7	NA	TRBV19	NA	CASSIRTDEQYF	TGTGCCAGTAGTATAAGGACAGACGAGCAGTACTTC
TRBJ2-7	NA	TRBV28	NA	CASSQGGLEQYF	TGTGCCAGCAGTCAAGGAGGACTCGAGCAGTACTTC
TRBJ2-7	NA	TRBV11-2	TRBD1	CASSLTDRIDYEQYF	TGTGCCAGCAGCCTCACGGACAGGATAGACTACGAGCAGTACTTC
TRBJ2-2	NA	TRBV2	NA	CASSERTVNTGELFF	TGTGCCAGCAGTGAAAGGACAGTTAACACCGGGGAGCTGTTTTTT
TRBJ1-3	once	TRBV13	NA	CASSPRSGGNTIYF	TGTGCCAGCAGCCCTCGGAGTGGCGGAAACACCATATATTTT
TRBJ1-5	NA	TRBV27	NA	CASRPPGPNQPQHF	TGTGCCAGCAGACCTCCCGGTCCCAATCAGCCCCAGCATTTT
TRBJ1-4	NA	TRBV6-1	TRBD1	CASNRDRGNEKLFF	TGTGCCAGCAACAGAGACAGGGGGAATGAAAAACTGTTTTTT
TRBJ2-5	NA	TRBV6-6	TRBD2	CASSYRRAGGGETQYF	TGTGCCAGCAGTTACCGTCGAGCGGGAGGAGGGGAGACCCAGTACTTC
TRBJ1-4	NA	TRBV6-4	NA	CASSDWAGREEKLFF	TGTGCCAGCAGTGACTGGGCAGGGCGGGAGGAAAAACTGTTTTTT
TRBJ1-5	NA	TRBV19	NA	CASSTQGYSNQPQHF	TGTGCCAGTAGTACCCAGGGATATAGCAATCAGCCCCAGCATTTT
TRBJ2-5	NA	TRBV29-1	TRBD1	CSVAGGQGPETQYF	TGCAGCGTTGCGGGGGGACAGGGGCCGGAGACCCAGTACTTC
TRBJ2-2	NA	TRBV6-5	NA	CASSSVQGWVGELFF	TGTGCCAGCAGTTCAGTCCAGGGGTGGGTCGGGGAGCTGTTTTTT
TRBJ1-2	NA	TRBV7-8	TRBD1	CASSSGQTYGYTF	TGTGCCAGCAGCTCGGGACAGACCTATGGCTACACCTTC
TRBJ2-1	NA	TRBV5-1	NA	CASSLRDKGQEQFF	TGCGCCAGCAGCTTGAGGGACAAGGGGCAGGAGCAGTTCTTC
TRBJ1-4	NA	TRBV6-1	NA	CASGGVVANEKLFF	TGTGCCAGCGGGGGGGTCGTAGCTAATGAAAAACTGTTTTTT
TRBJ2-7	NA	TRBV6-1	NA	CASSEEGRASYEQYF	TGTGCCAGCAGTGAAGAAGGCAGGGCATCCTACGAGCAGTACTTC
TRBJ2-1	NA	TRBV7-2	NA	CASSLDGLTYNEQFF	TGTGCCAGCAGCTTAGATGGACTCACCTACAATGAGCAGTTCTTC
TRBJ2-4	NA	TRBV18	TRBD2	CASSPRLAGGIIQYF	TGTGCCAGCTCACCACGACTAGCGGGAGGTATCATTCAGTACTTC
TRBJ1-5	NA	TRBV10-2	NA	CASTAGSNQPQHF	TGCGCCAGCACGGCAGGTAGCAATCAGCCCCAGCATTTT
TRBJ2-6	NA	TRBV9	NA	CASSTVSGANVLTF	TGTGCCAGCAGCACTGTCTCTGGGGCCAACGTCCTGACTTTC
TRBJ2-2	NA	TRBV7-3	TRBD1	CASSPGGQGASGELFF	TGTGCCAGCAGCCCAGGGGGACAGGGGGCTTCCGGGGAGCTGTTTTTT
TRBJ1-1	NA	TRBV5-1	NA	CASSAGIRPEAFF	TGCGCCAGCAGCGCGGGGATACGGCCGGAAGCTTTCTTT
TRBJ2-3	NA	TRBV11-2	NA	CASSLFLADTDTQYF	TGTGCCAGCAGCTTATTCCTAGCCGACACAGATACGCAGTATTTT
TRBJ2-5	NA	TRBV5-1	NA	CASSLLNRQETQYF	TGCGCCAGCAGCTTACTAAATCGACAAGAGACCCAGTACTTC
TRBJ1-2	NA	TRBV5-1	NA	CASSLVSGPNYGYTF	TGCGCCAGCAGCTTGGTCTCAGGGCCTAACTATGGCTACACCTTC
TRBJ1-5	NA	TRBV6-1	NA	CASSPQGSNQPQHF	TGTGCCAGCAGTCCGCAGGGGTCCAATCAGCCCCAGCATTTT
TRBJ1-1	NA	TRBV30	NA	CAWSAGQLNTEAFF	TGTGCCTGGAGTGCCGGACAGTTGAACACTGAAGCTTTCTTT
TRBJ1-2	few	TRBV7-6	NA	CASSPDQGIYGYTF	TGTGCCAGCAGCCCAGACCAGGGTATCTATGGCTACACCTTC
TRBJ1-1	NA	TRBV7-2	NA	CASSLGPPSLSGEAFF	TGTGCCAGCAGCTTAGGCCCGCCAAGCCTTAGTGGTGAAGCTTTCTTT
TRBJ2-7	once	TRBV28	NA	CASSFGGTYEQYF	TGTGCCAGCAGTTTTGGAGGAACCTACGAGCAGTACTTC
TRBJ2-7	NA	TRBV30	TRBD1	CAWSGDRGYYEQYF	TGTGCCTGGAGTGGGGACAGGGGATACTACGAGCAGTACTTC
TRBJ2-2	NA	TRBV6-4	TRBD1	CASSETGGKVGELFF	TGTGCCAGCAGTGAGACAGGGGGCAAGGTCGGGGAGCTGTTTTTT
TRBJ2-1	NA	TRBV4-1	TRBD1	CASSQQPTGQGNEQFF	TGCGCCAGCAGCCAACAACCAACCGGACAGGGCAATGAGCAGTTCTTC
TRBJ2-7	NA	TRBV4-2	NA	CASSPLATSYEQYF	TGTGCCAGCAGCCCCCTAGCAACATCCTACGAGCAGTACTTC